Listed below are T cell receptor beta chains from one sample, sequenced in a study of blood T cell repertoires in COVID-19. Method: immunoSEQ multiplex PCR; TCRdb's copy keeps in-frame clones and lacks some. The sample lists 190,000 or so clones, around 88% occurring once. Material: peripheral blood. The receptor set was obtained from a woman between 25 and 40 years old with acute or convalescent COVID-19. Both conserved end residues are part of each CDR3. D genes are given only for firm matches. Some rows mark clone size as missing; the rest say once, few, many or name a class of expanded clone.

TRBJ2-7 TRBV2 - - TGTGCCAGTGGATACTCCACGGAGGGTGCAGGCGAGCAGTACTTC CASGYSTEGAGEQYF
TRBJ2-7 TRBV15 TRBD1 - TGTGCCACCAGCAGAACCTACGACAGGGGCCACGAGCAGTACTTC CATSRTYDRGHEQYF
TRBJ2-2 TRBV28 - - TGTGCCAGCAGACGACAGCCCATCGGGGAGCTGTTTTTT CASRRQPIGELFF
TRBJ1-5 TRBV6-5 - many TGTGCCATAACTAAAGATTATAGCAATCAGCCCCAGCATTTT CAITKDYSNQPQHF
TRBJ1-2 TRBV18 TRBD1 - TGTGCCAGCTCAGAAACAGGGGACAGCTATGGCTACACCTTC CASSETGDSYGYTF
TRBJ2-1 TRBV7-9 TRBD2 - TGTGCCTCCAGTGTAGCGGGAGGGTATGAGCAGTTCTTC CASSVAGGYEQFF
TRBJ1-5 TRBV5-8 - - TGTGCCAGCAGCTTGGCCAGGGCCTATCAGCCCCAGCATTTT CASSLARAYQPQHF
TRBJ2-1 TRBV11-2 TRBD2 - TGTGCCAGCATCCAAAGGGGGGGGACTAGCGACTACAATGAGCAGTTCTTC CASIQRGGTSDYNEQFF
TRBJ1-1 TRBV4-1 - - TGCGCCAGCAGCCAAGGAGGGCGGTCAGAAGCTTTCTTT CASSQGGRSEAFF
TRBJ1-5 TRBV6-5 - - TGTGCCAGCATGAGAGATAGCAATCAGCCCCAGCATTTT CASMRDSNQPQHF
TRBJ2-2 TRBV20-1 - - TGCAGTGCTAGTCTAGGGGCGAACACCGGGGAGCTGTTTTTT CSASLGANTGELFF
TRBJ1-1 TRBV6-5 - - TGTGCCAGCAGTTCAAAGAGGAACACTGAAGCTTTCTTT CASSSKRNTEAFF
TRBJ2-1 TRBV4-1 TRBD1 - TGCGCCAGGTTAGGGACAGCAGATAACAATGAGCAGTTCTTC CARLGTADNNEQFF
TRBJ2-2 TRBV10-1 - - TGCGCCAGCAGTGTAACGCGGGATGTCGGGGAGCTGTTTTTT CASSVTRDVGELFF
TRBJ1-4 TRBV7-9 TRBD1 - TGTGCCAGCAGCCTCGGACAGGGCGGCGAAAAACTGTTTTTT CASSLGQGGEKLFF
TRBJ1-6 TRBV28 - once TGTGCCAGCGGGCTCGTAAACCAACAGTTTAATTCACCCCTCCACTTT CASGLVNQQFNSPLHF
TRBJ2-3 TRBV4-1 TRBD2 - TGCGCCAGCAGTCTAGCGGGAGGGGATACGCAGTATTTT CASSLAGGDTQYF
TRBJ2-3 TRBV28 TRBD2 - TGTGCCAGCAATCGAGCGGGAGGAACAGATACGCAGTATTTT CASNRAGGTDTQYF
TRBJ1-3 TRBV21-1 - - TGTGCCAGCGGGAGTCCTGGAAACACCATATATTTT CASGSPGNTIYF
TRBJ2-7 TRBV6-5 - - TGTGCCAGCAGTTTTGGGCGTACCTACGAGCAGTACTTC CASSFGRTYEQYF
TRBJ1-2 TRBV27 TRBD1 few TGTGCCAGCGGTACCAGGGGGCGAATGGATGGCTACACCTTC CASGTRGRMDGYTF
TRBJ1-4 TRBV2 - - TGTGCCAGCAGAAGGACAGCCCAGTTTGAAAAACTGTTTTTT CASRRTAQFEKLFF
TRBJ2-7 TRBV4-2 - few TGTGCCAGCAGCCAAGATCCCGGAACCAAGCGCGAGCAGTACTTC CASSQDPGTKREQYF
TRBJ2-5 TRBV28 - - TGTGCCAGCACACAGGCCCTTCAAGAGACCCAGTACTTC CASTQALQETQYF
TRBJ1-2 TRBV6-5 TRBD1 - TGTGCCAGCAGAACCCGGGACAGAGTGTATGGCTACACCTTC CASRTRDRVYGYTF
TRBJ2-1 TRBV6-5 TRBD2 - TGTGCCAGCTCCAGCGGGAGTACGATTAATGAGCAGTTCTTC CASSSGSTINEQFF
TRBJ1-1 TRBV28 - - TGTGCCAGCAGTCGGGGAGGGGACACTGAAGCTTTCTTT CASSRGGDTEAFF
TRBJ1-2 TRBV7-9 - - TGTGCCAGCAGCTCAGTGAACTATGGCTACACCTTC CASSSVNYGYTF
TRBJ2-2 TRBV7-8 - few TGTGCCAGCAGCTTAACTGGTTACGGGGAGCTGTTTTTT CASSLTGYGELFF
TRBJ2-7 TRBV5-1 TRBD1 - TGCGCCAGCAGCCTAACAGGGGTAATTGGAAGGGAGCAGTACTTC CASSLTGVIGREQYF
TRBJ1-6 TRBV21-1 - - TGTGCTAAAGGGGCGGATAATTCACCCCTCCACTTT CAKGADNSPLHF
TRBJ2-1 TRBV7-2 - - TGTGCCAGCAGCTTAGCCCCACCTGGAGGTGAGCAGTTCTTC CASSLAPPGGEQFF
TRBJ2-1 TRBV7-9 - - TGTACCAGCGTTAAGGGGTTCAATGAGCAGTTCTTC CTSVKGFNEQFF
TRBJ2-5 TRBV6-5 - once TGTGCCAGCAGCTTCGGAGTAAGGATTGGGACCCAGTACTTC CASSFGVRIGTQYF
TRBJ2-3 TRBV20-1 - once TGCAGTGCTAGTCTCCTAGTTACAGATACGCAGTATTTT CSASLLVTDTQYF
TRBJ1-2 TRBV9 - few TGTGCCAGCAGCGTATTGGGGCCACAGAAGGGCTACACCTTC CASSVLGPQKGYTF
TRBJ1-1 TRBV7-2 - - TGTGCCAGCAGCTTAGCTGACGGAGTCGAAGCTTTCTTT CASSLADGVEAFF
TRBJ2-3 TRBV9 - - TGTGCCAGCGGACTTACAGGGACCTACACAGATACGCAGTATTTT CASGLTGTYTDTQYF
TRBJ2-7 TRBV7-9 - - TGTGCCAGCAGCGACATTAGCGGCGAGCAGTACTTC CASSDISGEQYF
TRBJ1-1 TRBV5-1 - - TGCGCCAGCAGCTTGGTGGGCTTCAACACTGAAGCTTTCTTT CASSLVGFNTEAFF
TRBJ2-1 TRBV5-6 TRBD2 - TGTGCCAGCAGCGCGAGCGGGAGGGCCAGAAATGAGCAGTTCTTC CASSASGRARNEQFF
TRBJ2-1 TRBV11-2 - - TGTGCCAGCAGTTTAGACCCACGGGGATACAATGAGCAGTTCTTC CASSLDPRGYNEQFF